The sample holds one count of the clone carrying this TCR beta chain. Its antigen is not known. The CDR3 contains 13 residues. With 6 bases removed from V and 4 bases from J, the gap between germline ends came to 12 bases. Germline V lookup: CDR1 SGHVS, CDR2 FQNEAQ. The data stem from a study of T cells in narcolepsy. Broader study findings: In some patient and control memory CD4+ samples, autoreactive clones were absent.

Here immunoSEQ multiplex PCR was the method, and the copy in TCRdb shows in-frame clones only, minus some. This repertoire shows about 34,000 clones, about 81% found once; its top ten account for around 2.3%. Sequencing was done on a sample of CD45RA- memory CD4+ T cells from PBMCs. This rearrangement joins TRBV7-8 to TRBJ1-1; D unresolved. The origin of this receptor is a human donor with narcolepsy. The CDR3 protein is CASSLLGLTEAFF. CDR3 DNA: TGTGCCAGCAGTCTACTCGGGCTCACTGAAGCTTTCTTT. Complete variable domain (other parts from reference TRBV7-8 and TRBJ1-1): GAGVSQSPRYKVAKRGQDVALRCDPISGHVSLFWYQQALGQGPEFLTYFQNEAQLDKSGLPSDRFFAERPEGSVSTLKIQRTQQEDSAVYLCASSLLGLTEAFFGQGTRLTVV.